The present T cell receptor (beta chain) was sequenced within a study of T-cell memory formation after mild COVID-19. About the study: Across donors, TCR clusters were largely donor specific.

This clonotype was observed once. Its antigen is still unknown. Germline values: CDR1 LGHDT, CDR2 YNNKEL (reference sequence). This CDR3 is 18 amino acids long. V lost 5 bases to trimming and J lost 0 bases, with 21 bases between them. TCRdb reanalysed the 5' RACE reads using MiXCR and keeps one entry per CDR3 protein. The sample comprises 200,000 to 250,000 distinct CDR3 sequences, approximately 30% of which are singletons, and 11% rests with the top ten. Findings and caveats of the study: Contracting CD4+ clones lay largely in CM and EM, with CD8+ ones residing in EMRA.

This chain links TRBV3-1 with TRBJ2-3; D is possibly TRBD2 (6 bases). The source material was PBMCs or a T cell subset sorted from them (not recorded which). This clonotype originated in an adult woman who had mild COVID-19 (a few samples of this study predate the infection). Cell type and time point are not known. CDR3 amino acids: CASSSHFTGTGSTDTQYF. The CDR3 nucleotides read TGTGCCAGCAGCTCACACTTTACCGGGACTGGCAGCACAGATACGCAGTATTTT.